This T cell receptor beta chain was found in a study of T-cell reconstitution after alpha-beta-depleted transplantation in children (dated by TCRdb to 2016 to 2018). With regard to the full study: Using TCR repertoire profiling, the study quantitatively followed how T-cell immune reconstitution unfolded in children after TCRalphabeta/CD19-depleted allogeneic hematopoietic cell transplantation.

V sheds 6 bases and J sheds 2 bases, leaving 7 bases between their ends. The CDR3, from cysteine to phenylalanine, totals 12 residues. The only DNA kept is the CDR3, 36 bases in frame from the first base. The germline V gene yields MNHNS for CDR1 and SASEGT for CDR2. Overall results and qualifications from the work: The apparently early alphabetaT-cell count recovery about two months after transplant was reportedly dependent on only several hundred rapidly expanded clones derived from non-depleted graft cells. In some patients, high TCRbeta diversity at day 60 was attributed to recipient T cells and intrathymic progenitors that had survived conditioning. Over subsequent months, a decline in hyperexpanded clone frequencies was noted, and after one year, T-cell counts and TCRbeta diversity were mostly ascribed to newly produced T cells.

What the treatment or condition label conveys for this sample: allogeneic hematopoietic cell transplantation with graft depleted of TCRalphabeta T cells and CD19 B cells. The transplant recipients were children given TCRalphabeta/CD19-depleted allogeneic hematopoietic cell grafts. Receptor amplification or capture employed PCR. Sequencing was carried out with an Illumina HiSeq 2500. TCR libraries were prepared with molecular barcoding, using unique molecular identifiers to normalize TCRbeta repertoire quantification. TCRdb passed the public sequencing reads through fastp at Q25 and MiXCR, retaining productive beta sequences. Every entry covers one CDR3 protein and lists the most common genes and DNA from its rows. The sample yields 450,000 to 700,000 distinct CDR3 sequences; 25% to 30% were counted once. The top ten hold under 45% of the sample. This clonotype came up a few times. What this receptor recognizes is not known. No clone much larger than this one lies a single base away; base qualities are absent.

Sequenced material: PBMCs, taken before TCRalphabeta/CD19-depleted stem cell transplant. This sequence uses TRBV6-1 and TRBJ2-5; the D gene is perhaps TRBD2, from 5 matching bases. The clonotype originates from a boy in the first two years of life with Wiskott-Aldrich syndrome, due to receive a stem cell transplant. In nucleotides, the sequence is TGTGCCAGCAGGGACTTACAAGAGACCCAGTACTTC. Translated, this is CASRDLQETQYF.